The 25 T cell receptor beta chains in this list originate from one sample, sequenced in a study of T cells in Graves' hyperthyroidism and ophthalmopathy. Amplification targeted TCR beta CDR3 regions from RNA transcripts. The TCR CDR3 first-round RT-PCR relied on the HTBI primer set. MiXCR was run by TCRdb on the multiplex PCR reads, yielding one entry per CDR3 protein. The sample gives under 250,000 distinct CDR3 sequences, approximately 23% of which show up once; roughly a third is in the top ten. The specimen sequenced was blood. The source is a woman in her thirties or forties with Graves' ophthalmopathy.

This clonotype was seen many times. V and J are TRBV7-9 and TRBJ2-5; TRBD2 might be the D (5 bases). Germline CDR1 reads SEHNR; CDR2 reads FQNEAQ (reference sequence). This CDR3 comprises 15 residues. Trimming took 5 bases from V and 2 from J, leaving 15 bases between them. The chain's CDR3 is CASSQRASEQETQYF. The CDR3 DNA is TGTGCCAGCAGCCAGAGGGCAAGCGAACAAGAGACCCAGTACTTC.

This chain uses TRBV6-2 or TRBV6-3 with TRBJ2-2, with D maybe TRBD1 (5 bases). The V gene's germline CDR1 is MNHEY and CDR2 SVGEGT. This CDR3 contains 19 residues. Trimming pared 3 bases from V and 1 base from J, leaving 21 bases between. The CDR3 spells CASSYPLGQGVRNTGELFF. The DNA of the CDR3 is TGTGCCAGCAGTTATCCGCTGGGGCAGGGTGTACGGAACACCGGGGAGCTGTTTTTT.

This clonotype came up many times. The CDR3 DNA reads TGTGCCAGCAGTGACACAGATACGCAGTATTTT. It encodes CASSDTDTQYF. The J gene is TRBJ2-3, the V gene TRBV12-3 or TRBV12-4; D is unclear. V dropped 5 bases and J dropped 2 bases, with 2 bases sitting between them. The length of the CDR3 is 11 residues.

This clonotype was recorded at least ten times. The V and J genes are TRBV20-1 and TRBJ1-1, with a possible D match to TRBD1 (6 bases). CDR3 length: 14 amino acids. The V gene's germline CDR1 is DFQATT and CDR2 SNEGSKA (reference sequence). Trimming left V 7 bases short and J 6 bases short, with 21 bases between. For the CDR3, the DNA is TGCAGTGTCGGGGGCGCGAGGATAGGCGCTGAAGCTTTCTTT. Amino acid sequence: CSVGGARIGAEAFF.

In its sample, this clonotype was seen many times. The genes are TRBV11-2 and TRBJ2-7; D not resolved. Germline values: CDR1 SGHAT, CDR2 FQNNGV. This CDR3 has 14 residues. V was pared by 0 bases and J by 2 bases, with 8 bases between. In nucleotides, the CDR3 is TGTGCCAGCAGCTTAGATGTACAGACCTACGAGCAGTACTTC. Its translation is CASSLDVQTYEQYF.

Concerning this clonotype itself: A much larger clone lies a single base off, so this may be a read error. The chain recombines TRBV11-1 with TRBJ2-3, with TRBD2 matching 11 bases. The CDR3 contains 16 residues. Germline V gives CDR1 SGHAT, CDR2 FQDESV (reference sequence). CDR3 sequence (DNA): TGTGCCAGCAGCTATTTAGCGGGAGGGCCGGGAGATACGGAGTATTTT. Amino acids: CASSYLAGGPGDTEYF.

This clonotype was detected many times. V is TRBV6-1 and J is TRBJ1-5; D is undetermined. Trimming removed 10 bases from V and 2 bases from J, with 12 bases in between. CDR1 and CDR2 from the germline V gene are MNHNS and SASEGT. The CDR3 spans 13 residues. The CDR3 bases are TGTGCCAATGCGGGAGGAGGCAATCAGCCCCAGCATTTT. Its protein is CANAGGGNQPQHF.

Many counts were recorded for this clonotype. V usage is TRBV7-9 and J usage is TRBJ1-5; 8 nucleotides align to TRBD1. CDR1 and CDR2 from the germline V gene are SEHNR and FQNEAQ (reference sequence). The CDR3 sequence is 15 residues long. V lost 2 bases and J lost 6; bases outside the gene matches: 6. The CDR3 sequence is CASSLQGARGQPQHF. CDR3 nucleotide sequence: TGTGCCAGCAGCTTACAGGGGGCGCGGGGTCAGCCCCAGCATTTT.

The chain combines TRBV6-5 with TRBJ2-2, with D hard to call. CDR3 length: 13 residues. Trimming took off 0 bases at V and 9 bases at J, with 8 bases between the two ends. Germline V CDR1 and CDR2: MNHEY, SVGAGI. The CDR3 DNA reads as TGTGCCAGCAGTTACTCGACGTATAGGGAGCTGTTTTTT. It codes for CASSYSTYRELFF.

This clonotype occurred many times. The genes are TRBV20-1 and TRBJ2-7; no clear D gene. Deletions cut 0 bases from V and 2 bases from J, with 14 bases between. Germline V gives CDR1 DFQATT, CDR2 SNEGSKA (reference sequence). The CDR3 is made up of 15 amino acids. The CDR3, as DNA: TGCAGTGCTAGAGACCCCAGGCGCGGACCCTACGAGCAGTACTTC. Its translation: CSARDPRRGPYEQYF.

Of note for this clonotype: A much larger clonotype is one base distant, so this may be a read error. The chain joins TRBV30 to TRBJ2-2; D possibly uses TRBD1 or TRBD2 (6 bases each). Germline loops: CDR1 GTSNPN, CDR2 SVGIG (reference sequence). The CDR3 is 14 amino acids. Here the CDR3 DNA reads TGTGCCTGGAGTAAGCGGCGGGACACCAGGGAGCTGTTTTTT. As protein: CAWSKRRDTRELFF.

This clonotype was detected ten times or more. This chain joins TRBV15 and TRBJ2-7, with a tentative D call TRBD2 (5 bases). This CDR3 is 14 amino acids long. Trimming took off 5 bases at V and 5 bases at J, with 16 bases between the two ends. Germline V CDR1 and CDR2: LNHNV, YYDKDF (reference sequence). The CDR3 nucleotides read TGTGCCACCAGCCACCGCCCCGGGGTGCACGAGCAGTACTTC. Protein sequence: CATSHRPGVHEQYF.

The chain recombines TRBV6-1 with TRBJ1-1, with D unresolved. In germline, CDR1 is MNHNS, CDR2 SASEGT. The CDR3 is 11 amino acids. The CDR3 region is CAGAENTEAFF. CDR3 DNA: TGTGCAGGCGCAGAGAACACTGAAGCTTTCTTT.

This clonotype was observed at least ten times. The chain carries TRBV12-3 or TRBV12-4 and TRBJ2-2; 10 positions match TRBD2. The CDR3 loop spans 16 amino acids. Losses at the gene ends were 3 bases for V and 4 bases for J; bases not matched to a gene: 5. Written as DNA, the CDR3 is TGTGCCAGCAGTTTCCCCCTAGCGGGAGTCACCGGGGAGCTGTTTTTT. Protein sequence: CASSFPLAGVTGELFF.

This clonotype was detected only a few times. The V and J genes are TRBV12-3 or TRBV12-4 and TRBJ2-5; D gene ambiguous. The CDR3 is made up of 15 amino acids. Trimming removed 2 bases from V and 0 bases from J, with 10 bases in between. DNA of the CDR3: TGTGCCAGCAGTTTATTCGCGTCAAACCAAGAGACCCAGTACTTC. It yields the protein CASSLFASNQETQYF.

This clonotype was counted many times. The CDR3 spells CATSRDRDSGINYGYTF. CDR3 DNA sequence: TGTGCCACCAGCAGAGATCGGGACTCTGGCATTAACTATGGCTACACCTTC. The V call is TRBV15, the J call TRBJ1-2; perhaps TRBD1 as D (5 bases). With 0 bases removed from V and 1 base from J, the gap between germline ends came to 15 bases. Germline V gives CDR1 LNHNV, CDR2 YYDKDF (reference sequence). The CDR3 length is 17 residues.

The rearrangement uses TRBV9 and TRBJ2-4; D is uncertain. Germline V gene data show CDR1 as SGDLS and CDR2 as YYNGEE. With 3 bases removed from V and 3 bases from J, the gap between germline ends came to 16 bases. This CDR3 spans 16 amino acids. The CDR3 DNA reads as TGTGCCAGCAGCGCCCCTAGTTCACCTGACAAAAACATTCAGTACTTC. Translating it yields CASSAPSSPDKNIQYF.

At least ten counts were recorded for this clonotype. The CDR3 protein is CASSTDRGVYEQYF. CDR3 DNA sequence: TGTGCCAGCTCAACCGACAGGGGAGTCTACGAGCAGTACTTC. J is TRBJ2-7 and V is TRBV18; 8 positions match TRBD1. The germline gives CDR1 KGHSH, CDR2 LQKENI. The CDR3 runs to 14 residues. The J segment lost 3 bases and the V segment lost 5 bases, leaving 6 bases of the junction unmatched. The full variable domain, its missing parts supplied by reference TRBV18 and TRBJ2-7, is NAGVMQNPRHLVRRRGQEARLRCSPMKGHSHVYWYRQLPEEGLKFMVYLQKENIIDESGMPKERFSAEFPKEGPSILRIQQVVRGDSAAYFCASSTDRGVYEQYFGPGTRLTVT.

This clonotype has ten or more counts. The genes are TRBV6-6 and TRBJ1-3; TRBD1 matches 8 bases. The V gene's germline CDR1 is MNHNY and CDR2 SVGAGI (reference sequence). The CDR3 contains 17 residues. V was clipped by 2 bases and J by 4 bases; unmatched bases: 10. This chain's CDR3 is CASSYPKGDRFGNTIYF. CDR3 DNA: TGTGCCAGCAGTTACCCAAAAGGGGACAGGTTCGGAAACACCATATATTTT.

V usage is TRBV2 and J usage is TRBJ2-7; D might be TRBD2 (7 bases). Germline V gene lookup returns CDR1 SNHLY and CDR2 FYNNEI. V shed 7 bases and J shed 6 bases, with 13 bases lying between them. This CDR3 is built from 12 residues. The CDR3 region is CASISGGREQYF. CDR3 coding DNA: TGTGCCAGCATTTCCGGGGGGCGCGAGCAGTACTTC.

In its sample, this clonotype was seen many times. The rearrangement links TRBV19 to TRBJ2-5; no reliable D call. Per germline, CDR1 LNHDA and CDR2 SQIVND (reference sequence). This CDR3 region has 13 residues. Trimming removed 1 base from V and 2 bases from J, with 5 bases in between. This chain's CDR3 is CASSIGGQETQYF. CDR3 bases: TGTGCCAGTAGTATAGGGGGACAAGAGACCCAGTACTTC.

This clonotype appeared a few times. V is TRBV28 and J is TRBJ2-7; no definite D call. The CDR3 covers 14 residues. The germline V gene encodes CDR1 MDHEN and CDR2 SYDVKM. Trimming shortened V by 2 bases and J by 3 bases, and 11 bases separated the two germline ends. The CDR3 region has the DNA TGTGCCAGCAGTTTAGTGGTCAGAGACTACGAGCAGTACTTC. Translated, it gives CASSLVVRDYEQYF.

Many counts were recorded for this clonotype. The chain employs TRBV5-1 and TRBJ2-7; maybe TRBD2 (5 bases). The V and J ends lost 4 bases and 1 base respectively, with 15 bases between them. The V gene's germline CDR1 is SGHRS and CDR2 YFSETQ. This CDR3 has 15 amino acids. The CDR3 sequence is CASSRWGEGSYEQYF. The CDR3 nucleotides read TGCGCCAGCAGCCGGTGGGGAGAAGGGTCCTACGAGCAGTACTTC.

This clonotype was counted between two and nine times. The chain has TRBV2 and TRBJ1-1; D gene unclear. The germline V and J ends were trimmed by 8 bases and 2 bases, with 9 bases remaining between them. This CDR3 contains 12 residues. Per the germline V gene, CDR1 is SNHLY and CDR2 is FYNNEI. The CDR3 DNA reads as TGTGCCAGCCGGGGTCGAAACACTGAAGCTTTCTTT. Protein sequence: CASRGRNTEAFF.

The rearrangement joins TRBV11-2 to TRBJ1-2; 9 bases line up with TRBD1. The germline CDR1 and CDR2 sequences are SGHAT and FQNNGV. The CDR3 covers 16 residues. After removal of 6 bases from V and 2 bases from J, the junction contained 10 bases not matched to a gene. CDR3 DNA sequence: TGTGCCAGCAGTTCCAGCAAGGGGACAGGGAACTATGGCTACACCTTC. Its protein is CASSSSKGTGNYGYTF.